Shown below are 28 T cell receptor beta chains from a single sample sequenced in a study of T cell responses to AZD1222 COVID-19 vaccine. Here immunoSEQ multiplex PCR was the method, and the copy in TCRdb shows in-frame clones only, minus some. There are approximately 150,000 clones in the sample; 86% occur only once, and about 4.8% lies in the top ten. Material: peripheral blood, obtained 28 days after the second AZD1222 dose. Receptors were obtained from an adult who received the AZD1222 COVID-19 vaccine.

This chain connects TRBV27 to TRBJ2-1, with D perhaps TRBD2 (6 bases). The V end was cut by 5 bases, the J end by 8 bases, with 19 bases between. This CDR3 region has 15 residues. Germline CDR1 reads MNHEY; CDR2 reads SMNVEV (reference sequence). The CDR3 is CASSPWGVPGDEQFF. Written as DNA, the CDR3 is TGTGCCAGCAGTCCCTGGGGGGTCCCCGGGGATGAGCAGTTCTTC.

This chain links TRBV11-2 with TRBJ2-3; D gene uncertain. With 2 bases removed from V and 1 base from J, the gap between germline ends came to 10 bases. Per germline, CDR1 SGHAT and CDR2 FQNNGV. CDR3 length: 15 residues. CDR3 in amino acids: CASSLTTERTDTQYF. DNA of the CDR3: TGTGCCAGCAGCTTAACGACTGAGCGCACAGATACGCAGTATTTT.

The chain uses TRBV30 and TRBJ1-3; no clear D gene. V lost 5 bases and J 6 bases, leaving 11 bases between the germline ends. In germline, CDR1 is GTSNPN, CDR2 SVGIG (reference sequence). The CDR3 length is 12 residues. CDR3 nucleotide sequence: TGTGCCTGGCGGGCCCTTGCAAACACCATATATTTT. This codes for CAWRALANTIYF.

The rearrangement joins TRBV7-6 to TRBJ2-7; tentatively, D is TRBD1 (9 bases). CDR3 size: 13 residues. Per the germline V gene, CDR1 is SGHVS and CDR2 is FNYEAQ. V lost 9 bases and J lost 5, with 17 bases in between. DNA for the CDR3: TGTGCCAGTAGCGGGACAGGGATTCACGAGCAGTACTTC. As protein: CASSGTGIHEQYF. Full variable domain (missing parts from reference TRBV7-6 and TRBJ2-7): GAGVSQSPRYKVTKRGQDVALRCDPISGHVSLYWYRQALGQGPEFLTYFNYEAQQDKSGLPNDRFSAERPEGSISTLTIQRTEQRDSAMYRCASSGTGIHEQYFGPGTRLTVT.

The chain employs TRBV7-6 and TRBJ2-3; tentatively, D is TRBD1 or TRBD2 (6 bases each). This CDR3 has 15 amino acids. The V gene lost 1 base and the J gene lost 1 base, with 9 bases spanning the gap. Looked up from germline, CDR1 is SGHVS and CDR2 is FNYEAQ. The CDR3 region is CASSLGGAGTDTQYF. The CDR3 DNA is TGTGCCAGCAGCTTAGGGGGGGCTGGCACAGATACGCAGTATTTT.

The CDR3 loop reads CASSRQFSSTDTQYF. The CDR3 region has the DNA TGTGCCAGCAGCAGACAGTTTTCTAGCACAGATACGCAGTATTTT. V usage is TRBV9 and J usage is TRBJ2-3; TRBD1 might be the D (5 bases). CDR1 and CDR2 (germline): SGDLS, YYNGEE. This CDR3 is built from 15 residues. Trimming removed 4 bases from V and 0 bases from J, with 12 bases in between.

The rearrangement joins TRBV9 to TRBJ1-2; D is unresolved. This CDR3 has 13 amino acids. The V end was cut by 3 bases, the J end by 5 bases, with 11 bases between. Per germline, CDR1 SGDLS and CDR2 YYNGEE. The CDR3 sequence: CASSDGGSYGYTF. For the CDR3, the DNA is TGTGCCAGCAGCGACGGAGGGTCTTATGGCTACACCTTC.

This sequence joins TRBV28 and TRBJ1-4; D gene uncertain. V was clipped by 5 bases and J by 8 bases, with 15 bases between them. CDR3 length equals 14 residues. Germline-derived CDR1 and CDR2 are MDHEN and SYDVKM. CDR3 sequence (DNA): TGTGCCAGCAGTACCCCGGGAGGGCAGGAAAAACTGTTTTTT. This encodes CASSTPGGQEKLFF.

The CDR3 region is CASSSWDRAVPYEQYF. CDR3 nucleotide sequence: TGTGCCAGCAGCTCATGGGACAGGGCCGTTCCCTACGAGCAGTACTTC. The chain carries TRBV7-9 and TRBJ2-7; TRBD1 matches at 9 bases. This CDR3 has 16 residues. Unmatched junction bases numbered 9, after V lost 4 bases and J lost 2 bases. Germline CDR1 is SEHNR and CDR2 is FQNEAQ (reference sequence).

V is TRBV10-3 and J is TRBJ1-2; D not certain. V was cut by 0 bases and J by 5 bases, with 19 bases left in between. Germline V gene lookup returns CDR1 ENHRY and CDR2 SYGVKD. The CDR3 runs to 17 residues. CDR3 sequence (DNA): TGTGCCATCAGTGAGTCGATATTCCAAACCGATGCGTATGGCTACACCTTC. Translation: CAISESIFQTDAYGYTF.

CDR3 protein: CASSHLGDPTTFF. CDR3 sequence (DNA): TGTGCCAGCAGCCATCTTGGGGATCCGACAACTTTCTTT. This chain joins TRBV14 and TRBJ1-1; D is undetermined. Germline V gene lookup returns CDR1 SGHDN and CDR2 FVKESK. Trimming pared 3 bases from V and 12 bases from J, leaving 17 bases between. CDR3 size: 13 residues.

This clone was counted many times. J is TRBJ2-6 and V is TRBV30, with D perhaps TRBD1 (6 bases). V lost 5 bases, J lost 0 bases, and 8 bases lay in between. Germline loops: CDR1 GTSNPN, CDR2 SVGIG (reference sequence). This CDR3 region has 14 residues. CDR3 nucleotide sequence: TGTGCCTGGCAGGGGAGCTCTGGGGCCAACGTCCTGACTTTC. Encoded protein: CAWQGSSGANVLTF.

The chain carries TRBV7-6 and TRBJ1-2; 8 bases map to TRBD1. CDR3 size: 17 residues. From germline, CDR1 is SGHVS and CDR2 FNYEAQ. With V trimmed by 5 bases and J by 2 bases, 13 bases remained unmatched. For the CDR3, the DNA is TGTGCCAGCAGCCCCGTTTTTGAGGACAGGGCGAACTATGGCTACACCTTC. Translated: CASSPVFEDRANYGYTF.

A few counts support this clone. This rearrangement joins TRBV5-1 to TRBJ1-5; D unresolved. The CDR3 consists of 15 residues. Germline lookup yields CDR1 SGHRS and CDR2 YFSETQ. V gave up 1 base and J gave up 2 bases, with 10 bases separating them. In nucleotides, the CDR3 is TGCGCCAGCAGCTTGCGGGGTGAGGGCAATCAGCCCCAGCATTTT. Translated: CASSLRGEGNQPQHF.

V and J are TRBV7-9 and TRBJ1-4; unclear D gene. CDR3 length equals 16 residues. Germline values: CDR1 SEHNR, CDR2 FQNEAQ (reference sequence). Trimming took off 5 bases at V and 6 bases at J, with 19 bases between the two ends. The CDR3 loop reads CASSVTEVRIDEKLFF. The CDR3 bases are TGTGCCAGCAGCGTTACCGAGGTCAGGATTGATGAAAAACTGTTTTTT. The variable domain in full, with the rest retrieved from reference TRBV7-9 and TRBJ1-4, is DTGVSQNPRHKITKRGQNVTFRCDPISEHNRLYWYRQTLGQGPEFLTYFQNEAQLEKSRLLSDRFSAERPKGSFSTLEIQRTEQGDSAMYLCASSVTEVRIDEKLFFGSGTQLSVL.

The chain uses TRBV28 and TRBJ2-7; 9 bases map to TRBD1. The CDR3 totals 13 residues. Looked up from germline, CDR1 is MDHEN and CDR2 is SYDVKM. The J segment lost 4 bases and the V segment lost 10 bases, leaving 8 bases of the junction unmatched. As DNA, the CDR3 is TGTGCCATCCAGACAGGGGGATATTACGAGCAGTACTTC. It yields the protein CAIQTGGYYEQYF.

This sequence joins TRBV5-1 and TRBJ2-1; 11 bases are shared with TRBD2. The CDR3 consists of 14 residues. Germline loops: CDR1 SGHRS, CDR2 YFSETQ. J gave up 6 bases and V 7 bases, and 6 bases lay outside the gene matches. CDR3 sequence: CASGTGLAVNEQFF. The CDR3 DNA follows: TGCGCCAGCGGTACGGGACTAGCGGTCAATGAGCAGTTCTTC. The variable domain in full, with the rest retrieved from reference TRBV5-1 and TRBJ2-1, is KAGVTQTPRYLIKTRGQQVTLSCSPISGHRSVSWYQQTPGQGLQFLFEYFSETQRNKGNFPGRFSGRQFSNSRSEMNVSTLELGDSALYLCASGTGLAVNEQFFGPGTRLTVL.

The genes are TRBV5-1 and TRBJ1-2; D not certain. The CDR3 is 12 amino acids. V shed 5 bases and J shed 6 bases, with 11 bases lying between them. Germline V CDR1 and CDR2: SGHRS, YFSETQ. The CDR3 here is CASRGLRDGYTF. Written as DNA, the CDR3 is TGCGCCAGCAGGGGATTAAGAGATGGCTACACCTTC.

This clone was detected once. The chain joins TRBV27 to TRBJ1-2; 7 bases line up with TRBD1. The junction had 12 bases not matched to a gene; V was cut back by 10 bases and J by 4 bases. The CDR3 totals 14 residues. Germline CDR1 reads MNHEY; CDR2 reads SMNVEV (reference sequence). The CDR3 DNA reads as TGTGCCACCCAAACGACAGGGCCTCCCTATGGCTACACCTTC. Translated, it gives CATQTTGPPYGYTF.

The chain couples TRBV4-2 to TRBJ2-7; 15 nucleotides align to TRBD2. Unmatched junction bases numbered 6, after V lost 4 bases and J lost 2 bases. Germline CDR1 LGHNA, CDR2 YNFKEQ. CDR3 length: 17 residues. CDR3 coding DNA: TGTGCCAGCAGCCTATCGGGACTAGCGGGGGGACCCTACGAGCAGTACTTC. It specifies CASSLSGLAGGPYEQYF.

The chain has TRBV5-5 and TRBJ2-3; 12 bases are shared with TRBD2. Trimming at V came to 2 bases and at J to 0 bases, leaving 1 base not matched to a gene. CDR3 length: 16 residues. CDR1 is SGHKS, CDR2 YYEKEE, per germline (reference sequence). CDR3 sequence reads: CASSFGLAGSTDTQYF. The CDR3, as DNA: TGTGCCAGCAGCTTTGGACTAGCGGGGAGCACAGATACGCAGTATTTT.

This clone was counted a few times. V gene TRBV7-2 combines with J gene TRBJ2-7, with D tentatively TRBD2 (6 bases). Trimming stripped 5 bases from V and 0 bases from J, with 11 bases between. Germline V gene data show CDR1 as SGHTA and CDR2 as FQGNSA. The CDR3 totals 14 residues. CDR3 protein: CASSTRGSSYEQYF. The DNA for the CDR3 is TGTGCCAGCAGCACACGGGGGAGCTCCTACGAGCAGTACTTC.

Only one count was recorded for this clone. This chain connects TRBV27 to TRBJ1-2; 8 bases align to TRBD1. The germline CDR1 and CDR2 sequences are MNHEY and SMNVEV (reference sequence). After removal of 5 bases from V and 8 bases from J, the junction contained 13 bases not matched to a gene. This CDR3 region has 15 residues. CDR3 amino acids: CASSTGTGGGSGYTF. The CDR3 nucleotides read TGTGCCAGCAGTACCGGGACAGGAGGCGGTTCGGGCTACACCTTC.

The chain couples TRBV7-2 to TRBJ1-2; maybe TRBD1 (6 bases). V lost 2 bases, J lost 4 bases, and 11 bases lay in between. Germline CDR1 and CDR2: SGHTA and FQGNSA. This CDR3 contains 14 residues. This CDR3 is CASSLIPGAYGYTF. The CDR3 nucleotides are TGTGCCAGCAGCTTAATTCCAGGGGCCTATGGCTACACCTTC.

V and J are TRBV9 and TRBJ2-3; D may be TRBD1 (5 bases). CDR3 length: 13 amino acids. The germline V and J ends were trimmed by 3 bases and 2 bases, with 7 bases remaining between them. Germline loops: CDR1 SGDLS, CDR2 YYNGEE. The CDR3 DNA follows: TGTGCCAGCAGCGAGGGGCCCACAGATACGCAGTATTTT. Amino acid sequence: CASSEGPTDTQYF. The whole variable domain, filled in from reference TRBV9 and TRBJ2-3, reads DSGVTQTPKHLITATGQRVTLRCSPRSGDLSVYWYQQSLDQGLQFLIQYYNGEERAKGNILERFSAQQFPDLHSELNLSSLELGDSALYFCASSEGPTDTQYFGPGTRLTVL.

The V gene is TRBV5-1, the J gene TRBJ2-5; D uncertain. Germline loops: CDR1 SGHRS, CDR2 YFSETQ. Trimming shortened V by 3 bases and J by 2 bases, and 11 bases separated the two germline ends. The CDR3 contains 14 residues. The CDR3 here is CASSSGNGQETQYF. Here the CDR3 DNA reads TGCGCCAGCAGCTCAGGAAACGGGCAAGAGACCCAGTACTTC. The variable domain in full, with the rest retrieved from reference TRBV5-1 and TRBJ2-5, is KAGVTQTPRYLIKTRGQQVTLSCSPISGHRSVSWYQQTPGQGLQFLFEYFSETQRNKGNFPGRFSGRQFSNSRSEMNVSTLELGDSALYLCASSSGNGQETQYFGPGTRLLVL.

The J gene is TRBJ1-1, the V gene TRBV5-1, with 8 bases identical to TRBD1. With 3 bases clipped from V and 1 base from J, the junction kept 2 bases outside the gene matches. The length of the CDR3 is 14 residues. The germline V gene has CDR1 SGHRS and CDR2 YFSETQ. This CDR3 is CASSWDRKNTEAFF. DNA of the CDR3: TGCGCCAGCAGCTGGGACAGGAAGAACACTGAAGCTTTCTTT.

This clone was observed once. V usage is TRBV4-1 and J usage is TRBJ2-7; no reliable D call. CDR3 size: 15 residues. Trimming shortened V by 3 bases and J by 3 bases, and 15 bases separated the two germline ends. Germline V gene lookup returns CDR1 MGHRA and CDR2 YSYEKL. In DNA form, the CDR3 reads TGCGCCAGCAGCCATCTTCATAGGAGCGACTACGAGCAGTACTTC. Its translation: CASSHLHRSDYEQYF.